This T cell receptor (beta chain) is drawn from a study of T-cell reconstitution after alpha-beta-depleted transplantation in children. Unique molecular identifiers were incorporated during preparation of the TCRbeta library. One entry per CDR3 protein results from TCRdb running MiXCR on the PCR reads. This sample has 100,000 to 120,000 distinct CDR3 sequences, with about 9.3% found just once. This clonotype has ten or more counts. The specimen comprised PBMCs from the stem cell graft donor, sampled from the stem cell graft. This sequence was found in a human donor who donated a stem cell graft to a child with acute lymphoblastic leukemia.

The CDR3 spells CASSVALRDTQYF. CDR3 DNA sequence: TGTGCCAGCAGCGTAGCCCTTAGAGATACGCAGTATTTT. The chain joins TRBV9 to TRBJ2-3; D remains ambiguous. Trimming stripped 0 bases from V and 5 bases from J, with 7 bases between. The CDR3 runs to 13 residues. CDR1 is SGDLS, CDR2 YYNGEE, per germline.